This T cell receptor beta chain was observed in a study of blood T cell repertoires in COVID-19. Study as a whole: From the United States, Italy and Spain came samples of acute and convalescent COVID-19. Sample material is recorded as cDNA or gDNA derived from T cells, B-cell-depleted T cells, or PBMCs.

CDR1 and CDR2 (germline): GTSNPN, SVGIG (reference sequence). This CDR3 contains 15 residues. V shed 0 bases and J shed 0 bases, with 8 bases lying between them. Authors' processing steps: Reference gene primer amplification in the assay estimated nucleated cell counts. Here immunoSEQ multiplex PCR was the method, and the copy in TCRdb shows in-frame clones only, minus some. V and J calls and clone size are as listed in that table; D and trimming were resolved from the DNA. The sample shows 350,000 to 450,000 clones, about 88% of them seen only once. The source is a woman in her fifties or sixties with COVID-19, enrolled during active disease. V usage is TRBV30 and J usage is TRBJ1-4; D not resolved. Sequenced input: peripheral blood. This chain's CDR3 is CAWSVGGATNEKLFF. The CDR3 DNA is TGTGCCTGGAGTGTTGGAGGTGCAACTAATGAAAAACTGTTTTTT. Complete variable domain (other parts from reference TRBV30 and TRBJ1-4): SQTIHQWPATLVQPVGSPLSLECTVEGTSNPNLYWYRQAAGRGLQLLFYSVGIGQISSEVPQNLSASRPQDRQFILSSKKLLLSDSGFYLCAWSVGGATNEKLFFGSGTQLSVL.